This T cell receptor (beta chain) was sequenced for a study of beta chain features in type 1 diabetes. Study-wide findings and caveats: Type 1 diabetes patients had moderately but significantly shorter TCRB CDR3s in all four CD4+ subsets.

The length of the CDR3 is 12 residues. Germline-derived CDR1 and CDR2 are MNHEY and SVGAGI. Trimming cost V 6 bases and J 3 bases, with 9 bases left between them. About this clone: Its antigen is undetermined.

All of the isolated RNA was reverse transcribed, so expressed TCRB transcripts were sequenced. TCRdb's table, derived via immunoSEQ multiplex PCR, lists solely in-frame clones and lacks some. The table records 95,000 to 150,000 clones, approximately 16% of them present only once. The sequenced sample was central memory CD4+ T cells from blood. This TCR was sampled from a man aged 25-40 years with type 1 diabetes. V usage is TRBV6-5 and J usage is TRBJ2-7; the D is unclear. The CDR3 loop is CASRGEGYEQYF. CDR3 DNA sequence: TGTGCCAGCAGGGGCGAAGGCTACGAGCAGTACTTC.